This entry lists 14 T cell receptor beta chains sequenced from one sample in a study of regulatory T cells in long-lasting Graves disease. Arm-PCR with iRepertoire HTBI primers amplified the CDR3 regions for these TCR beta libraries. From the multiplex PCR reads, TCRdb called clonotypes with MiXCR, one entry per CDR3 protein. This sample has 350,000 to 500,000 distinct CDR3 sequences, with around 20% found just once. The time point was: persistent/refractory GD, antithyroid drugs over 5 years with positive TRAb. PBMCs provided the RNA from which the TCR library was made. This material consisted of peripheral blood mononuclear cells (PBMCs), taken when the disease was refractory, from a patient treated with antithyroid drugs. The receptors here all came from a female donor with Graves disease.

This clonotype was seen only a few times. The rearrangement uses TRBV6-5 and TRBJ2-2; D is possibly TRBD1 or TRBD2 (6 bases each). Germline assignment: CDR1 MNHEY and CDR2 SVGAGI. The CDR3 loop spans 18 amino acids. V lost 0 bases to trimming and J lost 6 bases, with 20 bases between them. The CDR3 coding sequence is TGTGCCAGCAGTTACTCGTATAAGGGGGGACTGGAGGCCGGGGAGCTGTTTTTT. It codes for CASSYSYKGGLEAGELFF.

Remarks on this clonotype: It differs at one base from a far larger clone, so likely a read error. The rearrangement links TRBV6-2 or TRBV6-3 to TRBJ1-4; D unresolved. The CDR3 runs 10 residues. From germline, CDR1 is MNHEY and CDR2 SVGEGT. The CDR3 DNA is TGTGCCAGCAGATGGGAAAAACCGTTTTTT. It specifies CASRWEKPFF.

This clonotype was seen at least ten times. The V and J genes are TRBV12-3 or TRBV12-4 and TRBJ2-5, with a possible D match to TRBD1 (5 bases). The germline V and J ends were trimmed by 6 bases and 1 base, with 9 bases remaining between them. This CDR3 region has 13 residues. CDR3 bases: TGTGCCAGCAGAGACAGTTTCCAAGAGACCCAGTACTTC. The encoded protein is CASRDSFQETQYF.

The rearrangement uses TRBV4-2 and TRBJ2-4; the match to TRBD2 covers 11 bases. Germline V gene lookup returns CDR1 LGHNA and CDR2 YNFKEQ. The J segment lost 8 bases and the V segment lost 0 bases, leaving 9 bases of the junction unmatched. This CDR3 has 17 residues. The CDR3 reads CASSQDASGRSLDIQYF. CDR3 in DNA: TGTGCCAGCAGCCAAGATGCTAGCGGGAGGAGTTTAGACATTCAGTACTTC.

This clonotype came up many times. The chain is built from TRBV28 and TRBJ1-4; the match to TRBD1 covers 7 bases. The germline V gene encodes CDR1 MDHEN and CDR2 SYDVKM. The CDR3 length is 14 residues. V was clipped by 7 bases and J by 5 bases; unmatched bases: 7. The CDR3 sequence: CASIQGGINEKLFF. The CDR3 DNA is TGTGCCAGCATCCAGGGGGGGATCAATGAAAAACTGTTTTTT.

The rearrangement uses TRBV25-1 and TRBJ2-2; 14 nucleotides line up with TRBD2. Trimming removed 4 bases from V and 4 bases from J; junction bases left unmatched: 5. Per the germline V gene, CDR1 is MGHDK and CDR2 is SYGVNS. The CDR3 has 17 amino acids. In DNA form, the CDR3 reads TGTGCCAGCAGTGGGGGACTAGCGGGAGTTCCCACCGGGGAGCTGTTTTTT. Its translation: CASSGGLAGVPTGELFF.

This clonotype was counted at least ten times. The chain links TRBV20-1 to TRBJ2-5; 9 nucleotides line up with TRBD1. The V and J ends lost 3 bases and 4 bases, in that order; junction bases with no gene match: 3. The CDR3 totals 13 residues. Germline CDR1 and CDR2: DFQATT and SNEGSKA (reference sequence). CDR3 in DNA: TGCAGTGCTAGGGACAGGGGTTTAGAGACCCAGTACTTC. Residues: CSARDRGLETQYF.

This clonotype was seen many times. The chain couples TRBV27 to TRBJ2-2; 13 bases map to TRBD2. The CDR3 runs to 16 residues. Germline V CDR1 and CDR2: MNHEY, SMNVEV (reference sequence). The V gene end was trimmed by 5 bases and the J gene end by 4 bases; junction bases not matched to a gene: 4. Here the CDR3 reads CASSLGTSGVTGELFF. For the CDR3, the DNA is TGTGCCAGCAGTCTCGGGACTAGCGGGGTCACCGGGGAGCTGTTTTTT.

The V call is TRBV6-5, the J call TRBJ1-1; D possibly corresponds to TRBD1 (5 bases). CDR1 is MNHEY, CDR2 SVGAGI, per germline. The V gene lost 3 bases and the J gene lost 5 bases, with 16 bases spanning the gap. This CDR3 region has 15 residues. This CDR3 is CASSYLGGSRTEAFF. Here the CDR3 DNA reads TGTGCCAGCAGTTATCTCGGGGGGAGTCGGACTGAAGCTTTCTTT.

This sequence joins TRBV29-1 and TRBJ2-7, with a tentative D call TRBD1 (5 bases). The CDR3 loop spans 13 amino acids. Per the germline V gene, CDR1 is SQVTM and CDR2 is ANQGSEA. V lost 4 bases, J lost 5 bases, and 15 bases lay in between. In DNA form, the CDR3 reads TGCAGCGTTGGCCCCACAGGTCGCAACGAGCAGTACTTC. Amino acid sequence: CSVGPTGRNEQYF.

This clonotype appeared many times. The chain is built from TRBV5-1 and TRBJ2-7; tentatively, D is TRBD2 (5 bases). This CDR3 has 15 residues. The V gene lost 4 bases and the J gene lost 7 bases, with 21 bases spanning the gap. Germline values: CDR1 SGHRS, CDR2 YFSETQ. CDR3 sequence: CASSMGTGRTDEQYF. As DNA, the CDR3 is TGCGCCAGCAGCATGGGTACGGGAAGGACGGATGAGCAGTACTTC.

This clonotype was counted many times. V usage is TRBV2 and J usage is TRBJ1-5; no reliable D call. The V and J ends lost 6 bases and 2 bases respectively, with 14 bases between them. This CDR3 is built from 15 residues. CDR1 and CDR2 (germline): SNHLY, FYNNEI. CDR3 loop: CASRLRAQGNQPQHF. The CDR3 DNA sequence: TGTGCCAGCAGACTGCGGGCTCAGGGCAATCAGCCCCAGCATTTT.

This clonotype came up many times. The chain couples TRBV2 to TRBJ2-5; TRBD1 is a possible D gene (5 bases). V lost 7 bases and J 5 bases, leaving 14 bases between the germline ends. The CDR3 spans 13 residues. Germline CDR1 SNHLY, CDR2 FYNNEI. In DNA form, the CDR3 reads TGTGCCAGCAAGAAGAGTAAGGGGGAGACCCAGTACTTC. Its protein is CASKKSKGETQYF.

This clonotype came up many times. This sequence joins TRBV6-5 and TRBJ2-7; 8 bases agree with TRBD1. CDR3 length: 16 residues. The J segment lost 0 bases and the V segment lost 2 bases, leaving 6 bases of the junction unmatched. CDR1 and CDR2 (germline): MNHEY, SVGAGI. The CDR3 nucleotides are TGTGCCAGCAGTTACGCCGGACAGGGTTTCTCCTACGAGCAGTACTTC. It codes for CASSYAGQGFSYEQYF.